This is a list of T cell receptor beta chains from one sample in a study of regulatory T cells in long-lasting Graves disease. In TCRdb, the multiplex PCR reads were re-called with MiXCR into one record per CDR3 protein. The sample holds hundreds of thousands of distinct CDR3 sequences, roughly a sixth seen once. These records were also assigned to another study, of T cells in Graves' hyperthyroidism and ophthalmopathy.

The sequencing used peripheral blood mononuclear cells (PBMCs), collected at new diagnosis, from a patient treated with antithyroid drugs. The receptors come from a man aged 35-49 years with Graves disease. CDR3s include the opening cysteine and the closing phenylalanine or tryptophan. The D gene is left open where the match is weak. Size is omitted from some rows. Given values are once, few, many or a class for expanded clones.

clone_size	v_call	d_call	j_call	cdr3_aa	cdr3_nt
few	TRBV27	TRBD2	TRBJ2-1	CASTLAGGRRVSYNDQFF	TGTGCCAGCACCTTAGCGGGGGGCCGCAGGGTCTCCTACAATGATCAGTTCTTC
many	TRBV30	NA	TRBJ1-4	CAWAYGFEKLFF	TGTGCCTGGGCCTATGGTTTCGAAAAACTGTTTTTT
NA	TRBV7-2	NA	TRBJ2-7	CASSLAVGAYEQYF	TGTGCCAGCAGCTTAGCGGTGGGGGCTTACGAGCAGTACTTC
NA	TRBV5-1	NA	TRBJ2-3	CASSTKVGRDTQYF	TGCGCCAGCAGCACTAAAGTGGGGCGAGATACGCAGTATTTT
many	TRBV20-1	TRBD1	TRBJ2-1	CSARDAQGAIDFF	TGCAGTGCTAGAGATGCGCAGGGGGCGATAGATTTCTTC
many	TRBV11-2	NA	TRBJ2-7	CASSLLIGFNEQYF	TGTGCCAGCAGCTTACTTATAGGGTTCAACGAGCAGTACTTC
NA	TRBV5-4	NA	TRBJ1-1	CASSFTISTEAFF	TGTGCCAGCAGCTTCACAATTAGCACTGAAGCTTTCTTT
many	TRBV7-9	TRBD1	TRBJ2-7	CASSRSGTGAYEQYF	TGTGCCAGCAGCCGGAGCGGGACAGGGGCCTACGAGCAGTACTTC
many	TRBV28	TRBD2	TRBJ2-5	CASSLSASGGKETQYF	TGTGCCAGCAGTTTATCGGCTAGCGGGGGTAAGGAGACCCAGTACTTC
many	TRBV28	TRBD1	TRBJ1-5	CASSPRQGSINQPQHF	TGTGCCAGCAGCCCGCGACAGGGGTCGATCAATCAGCCCCAGCATTTT
many	TRBV2	TRBD2	TRBJ2-5	CASPGLAGEETQYF	TGTGCCAGCCCCGGACTAGCGGGGGAGGAGACCCAGTACTTC
many	TRBV2	TRBD1	TRBJ2-1	CASSGTGLGNEQFF	TGTGCCAGCAGTGGGACAGGGCTGGGCAATGAGCAGTTCTTC
few	TRBV9	NA	TRBJ2-4	CASSVDGRVNGNIQYF	TGTGCCAGCAGCGTAGATGGCAGGGTCAATGGGAACATTCAGTACTTC
NA	TRBV19	NA	TRBJ1-6	CASAQDYNSPLHF	TGTGCCAGTGCACAGGATTATAATTCACCCCTCCACTTT
many	TRBV12-3/TRBV12-4	NA	TRBJ2-5	CASSLGGAWETQYF	TGTGCCAGCAGTTTAGGGGGGGCTTGGGAGACCCAGTACTTC
few	TRBV10-3	TRBD1	TRBJ1-4	CAISEAGTGGEKLFF	TGTGCCATCAGCGAGGCCGGGACAGGGGGTGAAAAACTGTTTTTT
NA	TRBV20-1	NA	TRBJ1-2	CSASQIRVNYGYTF	TGCAGTGCTAGTCAAATCAGGGTGAACTATGGCTACACCTTC
many	TRBV28	NA	TRBJ2-7	CASSSDSYEQYF	TGTGCCAGCAGTTCGGACAGCTACGAGCAGTACTTC
many	TRBV29-1	NA	TRBJ1-1	CSAEKSGWNTEAFF	TGCAGCGCCGAAAAATCAGGCTGGAACACTGAAGCTTTCTTT
NA	TRBV4-2	TRBD1	TRBJ1-4	CASSQATGGAVEKLFF	TGTGCCAGCAGCCAGGCGACAGGGGGCGCGGTTGAAAAACTGTTTTTT
NA	TRBV7-9	NA	TRBJ2-2	CASSLLGTGTGELFF	TGTGCCAGCAGCCTTCTGGGGACGGGCACCGGGGAGCTGTTTTTT
many	TRBV20-1	NA	TRBJ2-5	CSASIRNGEETQYF	TGCAGTGCTAGTATCAGGAACGGCGAAGAGACCCAGTACTTC
NA	TRBV5-1	NA	TRBJ1-6	CASSLDAHNSPLHF	TGCGCCAGCAGCTTGGATGCTCATAATTCACCCCTCCACTTT
few	TRBV10-1	NA	TRBJ1-5	CASMRGSQPQHF	TGCGCCAGCATGAGGGGATCTCAGCCCCAGCATTTT
few	TRBV3-1	TRBD2	TRBJ2-3	CASSQFGTGTSGVSTDTQYF	TGTGCCAGCAGCCAATTTGGAACCGGGACTAGCGGGGTTAGCACAGATACGCAGTATTTT
many	TRBV12-3/TRBV12-4	NA	TRBJ2-5	CARTWQETQYF	TGTGCCCGGACCTGGCAAGAGACCCAGTACTTC
many	TRBV6-2/TRBV6-3	NA	TRBJ1-5	CASSEEGGQPQHF	TGTGCCAGCAGTGAAGAGGGAGGTCAGCCCCAGCATTTT
NA	TRBV11-2	TRBD2	TRBJ2-2	CASSFLFSGVNGELFF	TGTGCCAGCAGCTTTCTATTTAGCGGGGTTAACGGGGAGCTGTTCTTT
NA	TRBV7-2	TRBD1	TRBJ1-3	CASSPGTGWSGNTIYF	TGTGCCAGCAGCCCGGGGACAGGGTGGTCTGGAAACACCATATATTTT
few	TRBV6-1	NA	TRBJ2-7	CASGDGHLRSYEQYF	TGTGCCAGCGGGGACGGGCATCTTAGGTCCTACGAGCAGTACTTC
few	TRBV5-4	NA	TRBJ2-2	CASSRGGPHSEGELFF	TGTGCCAGCAGCCGAGGGGGACCGCATTCCGAGGGGGAGCTGTTTTTT
many	TRBV20-1	TRBD1	TRBJ2-3	CSALTGASTDTQYF	TGCAGTGCTCTAACAGGGGCGAGCACAGATACGCAGTATTTT
many	TRBV28	NA	TRBJ2-3	CASSSNWGDTQYF	TGTGCCAGCAGTTCCAACTGGGGAGATACGCAGTATTTT
NA	TRBV27	NA	TRBJ2-1	CASSTAEAEQFF	TGTGCCAGCAGTACAGCGGAGGCTGAGCAGTTCTTC
few	TRBV20-1	TRBD1	TRBJ2-7	CSASRPTGASEQYF	TGCAGTGCTAGTCGTCCGACAGGGGCGAGCGAGCAGTACTTC